Listed here is a single T cell receptor (beta chain). The CDR3 has 13 amino acids. CDR1 and CDR2 from the germline V gene are MNHEY and SMNVEV (reference sequence). V gave up 3 bases and J gave up 8 bases, with 11 bases separating them. Data came from immunoSEQ multiplex PCR; TCRdb stores just in-frame clones and leaves some out. The sample includes millions of clones, approximately 90% of them seen just once. The record originates from a study of shared clonotypes between healthy human individuals. Material: naive CD4+ T cells sorted from blood. As to subset: CD45RA+ positively selected. The gene calls are TRBV27 and TRBJ1-5; a possible D gene is TRBD1 (6 bases). The receptor comes from a man in his late teens or twenties in good health. CDR3 in amino acids: CASSFTGMEPQHF. Here the CDR3 DNA reads TGTGCCAGCAGTTTTACAGGGATGGAGCCCCAGCATTTT.